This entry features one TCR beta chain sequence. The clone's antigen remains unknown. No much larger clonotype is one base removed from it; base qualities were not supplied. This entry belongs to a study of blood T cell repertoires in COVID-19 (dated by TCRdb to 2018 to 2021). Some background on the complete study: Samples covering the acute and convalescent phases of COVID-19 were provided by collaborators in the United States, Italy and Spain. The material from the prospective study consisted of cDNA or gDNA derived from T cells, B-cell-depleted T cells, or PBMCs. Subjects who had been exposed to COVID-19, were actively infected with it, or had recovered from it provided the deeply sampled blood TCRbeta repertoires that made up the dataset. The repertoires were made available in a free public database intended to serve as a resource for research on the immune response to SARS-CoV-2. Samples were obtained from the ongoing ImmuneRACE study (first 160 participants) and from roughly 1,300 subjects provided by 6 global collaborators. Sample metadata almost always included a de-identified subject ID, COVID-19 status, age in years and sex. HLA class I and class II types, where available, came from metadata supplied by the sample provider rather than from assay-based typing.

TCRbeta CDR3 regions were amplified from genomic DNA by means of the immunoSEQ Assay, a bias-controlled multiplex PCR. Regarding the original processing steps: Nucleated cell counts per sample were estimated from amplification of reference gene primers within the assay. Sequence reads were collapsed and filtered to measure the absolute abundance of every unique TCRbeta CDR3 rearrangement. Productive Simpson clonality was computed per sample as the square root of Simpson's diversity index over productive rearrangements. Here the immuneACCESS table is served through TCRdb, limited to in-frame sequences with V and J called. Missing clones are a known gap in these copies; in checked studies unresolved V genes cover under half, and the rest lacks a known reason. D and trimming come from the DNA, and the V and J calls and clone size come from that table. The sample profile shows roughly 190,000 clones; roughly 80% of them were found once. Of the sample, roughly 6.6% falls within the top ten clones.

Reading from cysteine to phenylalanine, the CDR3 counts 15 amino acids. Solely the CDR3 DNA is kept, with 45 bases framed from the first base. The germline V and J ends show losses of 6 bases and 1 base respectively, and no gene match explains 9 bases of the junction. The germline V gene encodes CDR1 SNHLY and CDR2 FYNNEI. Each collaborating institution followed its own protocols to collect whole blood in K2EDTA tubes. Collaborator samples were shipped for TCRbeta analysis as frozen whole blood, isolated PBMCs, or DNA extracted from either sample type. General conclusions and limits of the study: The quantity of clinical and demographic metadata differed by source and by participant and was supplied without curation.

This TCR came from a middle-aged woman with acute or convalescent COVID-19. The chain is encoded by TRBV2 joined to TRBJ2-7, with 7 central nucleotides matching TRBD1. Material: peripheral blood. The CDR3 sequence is CASRPGTAVSYEQYF. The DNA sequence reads TGTGCCAGCAGACCAGGGACAGCCGTTTCCTACGAGCAGTACTTC.